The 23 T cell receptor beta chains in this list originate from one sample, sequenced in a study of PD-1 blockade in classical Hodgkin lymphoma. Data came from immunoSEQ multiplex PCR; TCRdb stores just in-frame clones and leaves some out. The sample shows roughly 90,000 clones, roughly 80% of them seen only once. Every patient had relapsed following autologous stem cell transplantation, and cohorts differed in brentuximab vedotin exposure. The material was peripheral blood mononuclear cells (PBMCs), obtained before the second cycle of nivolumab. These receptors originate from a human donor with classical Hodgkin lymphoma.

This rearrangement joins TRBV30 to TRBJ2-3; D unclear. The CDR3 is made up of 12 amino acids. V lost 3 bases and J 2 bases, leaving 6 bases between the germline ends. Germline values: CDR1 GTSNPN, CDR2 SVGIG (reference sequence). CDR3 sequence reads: CAWSAATDTQYF. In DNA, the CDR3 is TGTGCCTGGAGCGCAGCCACAGATACGCAGTATTTT. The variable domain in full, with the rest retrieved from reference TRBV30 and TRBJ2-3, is SQTIHQWPATLVQPVGSPLSLECTVEGTSNPNLYWYRQAAGRGLQLLFYSVGIGQISSEVPQNLSASRPQDRQFILSSKKLLLSDSGFYLCAWSAATDTQYFGPGTRLTVL.

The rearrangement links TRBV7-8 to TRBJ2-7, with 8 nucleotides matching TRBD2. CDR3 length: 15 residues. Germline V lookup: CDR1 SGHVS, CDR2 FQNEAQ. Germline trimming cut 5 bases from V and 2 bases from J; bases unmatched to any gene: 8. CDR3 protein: CASSHTSGSAYEQYF. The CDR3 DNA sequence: TGTGCCAGCAGCCACACTAGCGGATCGGCCTACGAGCAGTACTTC.

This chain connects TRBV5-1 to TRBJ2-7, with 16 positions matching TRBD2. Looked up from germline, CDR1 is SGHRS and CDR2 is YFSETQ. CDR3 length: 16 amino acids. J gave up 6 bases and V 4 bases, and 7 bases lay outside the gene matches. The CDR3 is CASSPGTSGRVSEQYF. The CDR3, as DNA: TGCGCCAGCAGCCCAGGGACTAGCGGGAGGGTATCCGAGCAGTACTTC.

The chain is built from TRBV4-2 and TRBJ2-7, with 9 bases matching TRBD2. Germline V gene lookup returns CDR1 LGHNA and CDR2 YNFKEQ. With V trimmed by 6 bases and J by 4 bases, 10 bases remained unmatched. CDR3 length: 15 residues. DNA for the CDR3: TGTGCCAGCAGGGATCAAGCGGGAGGTGGTTACGAGCAGTACTTC. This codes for CASRDQAGGGYEQYF.

Here the CDR3 reads CASSLHGQLDSGNTIYF. The CDR3 nucleotides are TGCGCCAGCAGCCTCCACGGACAGCTTGACTCTGGAAACACCATATATTTT. The chain uses TRBV5-1 and TRBJ1-3; possible D gene TRBD1, 6 bases. The CDR3 consists of 17 residues. Germline CDR1 SGHRS, CDR2 YFSETQ. Trimming took off 4 bases at V and 0 bases at J, with 17 bases between the two ends.

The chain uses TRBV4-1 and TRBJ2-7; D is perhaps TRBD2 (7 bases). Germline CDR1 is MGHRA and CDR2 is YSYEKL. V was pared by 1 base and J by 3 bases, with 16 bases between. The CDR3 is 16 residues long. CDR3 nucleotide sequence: TGCGCCAGCAGCCAAGGGGACGGAGGGGGGGGCTACGAGCAGTACTTC. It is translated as CASSQGDGGGGYEQYF.

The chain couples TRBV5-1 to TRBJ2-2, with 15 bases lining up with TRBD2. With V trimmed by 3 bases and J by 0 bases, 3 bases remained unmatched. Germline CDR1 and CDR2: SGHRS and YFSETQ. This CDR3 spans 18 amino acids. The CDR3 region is CASSWTSGRAPNTGELFF. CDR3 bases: TGCGCCAGCAGCTGGACTAGCGGGAGGGCCCCGAACACCGGGGAGCTGTTTTTT.

The CDR3 sequence is CASRRDSYSYEQYF. DNA for the CDR3: TGTGCCAGCAGGCGAGACAGCTACTCCTACGAGCAGTACTTC. The rearrangement joins TRBV6-5 to TRBJ2-7; tentative D call: TRBD1 (5 bases). Germline V gene data show CDR1 as MNHEY and CDR2 as SVGAGI. V was clipped by 6 bases and J by 0 bases, with 12 bases between them. The length of the CDR3 is 14 residues.

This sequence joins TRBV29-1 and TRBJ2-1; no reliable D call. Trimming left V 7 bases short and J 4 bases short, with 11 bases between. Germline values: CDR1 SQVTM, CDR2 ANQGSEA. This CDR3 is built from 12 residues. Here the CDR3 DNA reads TGCAGCGGCCAATGGGGTTACAATGAGCAGTTCTTC. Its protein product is CSGQWGYNEQFF.

The chain's CDR3 is CATSSLDRGAFF. DNA of the CDR3: TGTGCCACCAGCAGTTTAGATAGGGGAGCTTTCTTT. V usage is TRBV15 and J usage is TRBJ1-1; tentative D call: TRBD1 (5 bases). Germline V lookup: CDR1 LNHNV, CDR2 YYDKDF (reference sequence). The CDR3 is 12 residues long. The germline V and J ends were trimmed by 3 bases and 10 bases, with 12 bases remaining between them.

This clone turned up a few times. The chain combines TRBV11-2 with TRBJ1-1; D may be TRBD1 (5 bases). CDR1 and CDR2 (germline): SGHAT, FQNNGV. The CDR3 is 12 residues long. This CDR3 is CAIRGGNTEAFF. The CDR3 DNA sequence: TGTGCTATACGGGGGGGGAACACTGAAGCTTTCTTT. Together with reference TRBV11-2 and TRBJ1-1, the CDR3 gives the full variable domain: EAGVAQSPRYKIIEKRQSVAFWCNPISGHATLYWYQQILGQGPKLLIQFQNNGVVDDSQLPKDRFSAERLKGVDSTLKIQPAKLEDSAVYLCAIRGGNTEAFFGQGTRLTVV.

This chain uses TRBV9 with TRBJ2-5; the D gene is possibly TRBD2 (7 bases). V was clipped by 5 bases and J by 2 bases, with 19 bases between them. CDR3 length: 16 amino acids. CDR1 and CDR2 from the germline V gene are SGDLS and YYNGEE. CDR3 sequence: CASRKGGASGQETQYF. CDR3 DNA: TGTGCCAGCAGGAAAGGGGGGGCTAGCGGACAAGAGACCCAGTACTTC.

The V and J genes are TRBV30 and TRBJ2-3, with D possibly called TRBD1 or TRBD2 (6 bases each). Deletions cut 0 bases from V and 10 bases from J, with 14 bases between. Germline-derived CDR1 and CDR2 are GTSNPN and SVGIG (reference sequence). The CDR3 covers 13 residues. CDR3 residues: CAWSVGYGGAQYF. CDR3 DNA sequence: TGTGCCTGGAGTGTAGGGTACGGGGGCGCGCAGTATTTT. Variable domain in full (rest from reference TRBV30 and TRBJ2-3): SQTIHQWPATLVQPVGSPLSLECTVEGTSNPNLYWYRQAAGRGLQLLFYSVGIGQISSEVPQNLSASRPQDRQFILSSKKLLLSDSGFYLCAWSVGYGGAQYFGPGTRLTVL.

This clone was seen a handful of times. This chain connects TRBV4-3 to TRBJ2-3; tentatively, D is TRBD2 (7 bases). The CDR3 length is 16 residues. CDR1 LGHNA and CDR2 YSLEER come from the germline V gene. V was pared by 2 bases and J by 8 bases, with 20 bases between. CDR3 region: CASSQTRRGRGGTQYF. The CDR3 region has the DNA TGCGCCAGCAGCCAAACGAGGAGGGGGAGGGGTGGTACGCAGTATTTT.

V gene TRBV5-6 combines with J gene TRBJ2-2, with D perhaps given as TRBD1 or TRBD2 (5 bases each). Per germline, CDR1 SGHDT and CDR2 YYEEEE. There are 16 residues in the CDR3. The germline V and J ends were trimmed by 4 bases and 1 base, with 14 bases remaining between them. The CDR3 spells CASSHRDAGNTGELFF. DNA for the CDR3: TGTGCCAGCAGCCACCGGGACGCGGGGAACACCGGGGAGCTGTTTTTT.

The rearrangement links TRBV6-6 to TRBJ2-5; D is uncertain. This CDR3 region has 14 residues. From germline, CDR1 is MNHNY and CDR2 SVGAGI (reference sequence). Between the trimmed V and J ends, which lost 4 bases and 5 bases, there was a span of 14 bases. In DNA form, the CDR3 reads TGTGCCAGCAGTTTCTTAACCGCGTCTGAGACCCAGTACTTC. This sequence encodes CASSFLTASETQYF.

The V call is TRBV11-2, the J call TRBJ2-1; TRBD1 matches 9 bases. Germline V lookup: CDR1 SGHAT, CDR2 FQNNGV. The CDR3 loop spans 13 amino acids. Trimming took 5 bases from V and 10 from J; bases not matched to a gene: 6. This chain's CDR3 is CASSRDRVREQFF. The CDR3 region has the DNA TGTGCCAGCAGCAGGGACAGGGTTCGGGAGCAGTTCTTC.

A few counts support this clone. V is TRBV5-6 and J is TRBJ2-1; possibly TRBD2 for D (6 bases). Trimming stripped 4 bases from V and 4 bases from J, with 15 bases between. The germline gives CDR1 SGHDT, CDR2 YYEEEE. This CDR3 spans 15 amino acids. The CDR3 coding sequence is TGTGCCAGCAGCGCCGGGACTCAGGGATACAATGAGCAGTTCTTC. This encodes CASSAGTQGYNEQFF.

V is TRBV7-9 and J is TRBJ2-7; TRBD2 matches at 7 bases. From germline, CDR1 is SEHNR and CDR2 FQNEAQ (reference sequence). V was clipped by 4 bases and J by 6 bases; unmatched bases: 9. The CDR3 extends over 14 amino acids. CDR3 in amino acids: CASSSMAGAVEQYF. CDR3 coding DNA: TGTGCCAGCAGCTCTATGGCGGGAGCAGTCGAGCAGTACTTC.

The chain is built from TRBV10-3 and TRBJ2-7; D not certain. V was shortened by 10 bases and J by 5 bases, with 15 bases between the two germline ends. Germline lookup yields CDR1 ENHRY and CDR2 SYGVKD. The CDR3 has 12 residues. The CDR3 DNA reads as TGTGCCACCGGTGTAGTCGGCGACGAGCAGTACTTC. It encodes CATGVVGDEQYF.

CDR3 region: CASSLAGDFYNEQFF. In DNA form, the CDR3 reads TGTGCCAGTAGCCTAGCGGGAGATTTCTACAATGAGCAGTTCTTC. The chain links TRBV19 to TRBJ2-1; 10 bases agree with TRBD2. J was trimmed by 3 bases and V by 6 bases; bases with no gene match: 5. CDR1 is LNHDA, CDR2 SQIVND, per germline (reference sequence). The CDR3 loop spans 15 amino acids.

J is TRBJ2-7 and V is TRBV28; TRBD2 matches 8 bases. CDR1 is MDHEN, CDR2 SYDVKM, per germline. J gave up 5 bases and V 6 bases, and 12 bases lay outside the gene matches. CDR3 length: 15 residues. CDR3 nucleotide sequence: TGTGCCAGCAGACCAACAGGACTAGCTTTGAACGAGCAGTACTTC. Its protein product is CASRPTGLALNEQYF. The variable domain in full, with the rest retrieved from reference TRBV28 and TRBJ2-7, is DVKVTQSSRYLVKRTGEKVFLECVQDMDHENMFWYRQDPGLGLRLIYFSYDVKMKEKGDIPEGYSVSREKKERFSLILESASTNQTSMYLCASRPTGLALNEQYFGPGTRLTVT.

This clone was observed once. The CDR3 region has the DNA TGTGCCAGCAGGCCCGGACTAGCGGCTCTCTACGAGCAGTACTTC. It specifies CASRPGLAALYEQYF. The V call is TRBV6-5, the J call TRBJ2-7, with 10 bases fitting TRBD2. There are 15 residues in the CDR3. Germline V CDR1 and CDR2: MNHEY, SVGAGI. J was trimmed by 3 bases and V by 6 bases; bases with no gene match: 8.